The rows below give T cell receptor beta chains drawn from one sample of a study of blood T cells in healthy people across ages. TCRdb reprocessed the 5' RACE reads via MiXCR and lists one record per CDR3 protein. Here the sample spans 1.5 million or so distinct CDR3 sequences, approximately 40% being singletons. Sequencing was performed on blood. Receptors were obtained from a woman under 30 in good health. The CDR3 runs from the conserved cysteine through the conserved F or W. The D gene is left open where the match is weak. A row's size may be missing; if present it is once, few, many or a size class.

D: TRBD1
J: TRBJ1-2
size: NA
V: TRBV6-2/TRBV6-3
CDR3: CASSYLDRDSGGYTF
DNA: TGTGCCAGCAGTTACCTTGACAGGGACTCAGGTGGCTACACCTTC

D: TRBD1
J: TRBJ2-5
size: few
V: TRBV5-1
CDR3: CASSFRDRGDAQYF
DNA: TGCGCCAGCAGCTTCCGGGACAGGGGGGATGCCCAGTACTTC

D: TRBD2
J: TRBJ2-7
size: NA
V: TRBV10-3
CDR3: CAISESSGGGSYNEQYF
DNA: TGTGCCATCAGTGAGTCGAGCGGGGGGGGCTCCTACAATGAGCAGTACTTC

D: NA
J: TRBJ2-7
size: NA
V: TRBV20-1
CDR3: CSAAGPEGYEQYF
DNA: TGCAGTGCTGCGGGACCCGAGGGCTACGAGCAGTACTTC

D: TRBD1
J: TRBJ2-5
size: NA
V: TRBV11-2
CDR3: CASSLVGTAFQETQYF
DNA: TGTGCCAGCAGCTTAGTAGGGACAGCTTTTCAAGAGACCCAGTACTTC

D: TRBD2
J: TRBJ2-1
size: many
V: TRBV5-1
CDR3: CASSASGTSEQFF
DNA: TGCGCCAGCAGCGCTAGCGGGACCAGTGAGCAGTTCTTC

D: TRBD2
J: TRBJ2-5
size: few
V: TRBV7-2
CDR3: CASSLRALAGDQQETQYF
DNA: TGTGCCAGCAGCTTACGAGCGCTAGCGGGGGATCAACAAGAGACCCAGTACTTC

D: TRBD1
J: TRBJ1-5
size: NA
V: TRBV6-6
CDR3: CASKGQINQPQHF
DNA: TGTGCCAGCAAGGGACAGATCAATCAGCCCCAGCATTTT

D: TRBD1
J: TRBJ2-1
size: few
V: TRBV7-9
CDR3: CASSSRDRSSYNEQFF
DNA: TGTGCCAGCAGCTCCCGGGACAGGAGCTCCTACAATGAGCAGTTCTTC

D: NA
J: TRBJ1-5
size: NA
V: TRBV20-1
CDR3: CSAREAGGNQPQHF
DNA: TGCAGTGCTAGAGAGGCAGGGGGCAATCAGCCCCAGCATTTT

D: NA
J: TRBJ1-2
size: NA
V: TRBV24-1
CDR3: CATSGFDGYTF
DNA: TGTGCCACCAGCGGCTTTGATGGCTACACCTTC

D: NA
J: TRBJ2-2
size: few
V: TRBV10-3
CDR3: CANTLTGANTGELFF
DNA: TGTGCCAACACCTTGACAGGAGCGAACACCGGGGAGCTGTTTTTT

D: NA
J: TRBJ1-1
size: NA
V: TRBV27
CDR3: CASSLSFFKQGRDTEAFF
DNA: TGTGCCAGCAGTTTATCGTTTTTCAAACAGGGTAGGGACACTGAAGCTTTCTTT

D: TRBD1
J: TRBJ1-1
size: few
V: TRBV29-1
CDR3: CSGDRGGTEAFF
DNA: TGCAGCGGGGACAGGGGTGGAACTGAAGCTTTCTTT

D: NA
J: TRBJ2-2
size: NA
V: TRBV4-1
CDR3: CASSQVRGPNLPPGELFF
DNA: TGCGCCAGCAGCCAAGTTCGCGGGCCAAATCTTCCCCCAGGGGAGCTGTTTTTT

D: TRBD2
J: TRBJ2-5
size: NA
V: TRBV20-1
CDR3: CSVTGTSGREQYF
DNA: TGCAGTGTAACCGGGACTAGCGGGAGAGAGCAGTACTTC

D: TRBD2
J: TRBJ2-7
size: few
V: TRBV27
CDR3: CASSFQGRGGLYYEQYF
DNA: TGTGCCAGCAGTTTCCAAGGGCGGGGGGGCCTTTACTACGAGCAGTACTTC

D: TRBD2
J: TRBJ2-3
size: few
V: TRBV7-2
CDR3: CASSPSLAGGRYF
DNA: TGTGCCAGCAGCCCCTCCTTAGCGGGAGGGCGGTATTTT

D: NA
J: TRBJ2-7
size: few
V: TRBV12-3/TRBV12-4
CDR3: CASSFGHEQYF
DNA: TGTGCCAGCAGTTTTGGCCACGAGCAGTACTTC

D: NA
J: TRBJ2-5
size: few
V: TRBV6-1
CDR3: CASSEVGQPQETQYF
DNA: TGTGCCAGCAGTGAAGTCGGTCAGCCTCAAGAGACCCAGTACTTC

D: NA
J: TRBJ1-2
size: few
V: TRBV5-1
CDR3: CASSLGTASGYGYTF
DNA: TGCGCCAGCAGCTTGGGGACAGCAAGCGGCTATGGCTACACCTTC

D: NA
J: TRBJ1-3
size: NA
V: TRBV4-1
CDR3: CASRGSISGNTIYF
DNA: TGCGCCAGCAGGGGGAGCATCTCTGGAAACACCATATATTTT

D: TRBD1
J: TRBJ2-6
size: NA
V: TRBV5-1
CDR3: CASSSLVGQTHSGANVLTF
DNA: TGCGCCAGCAGCTCCCTGGTGGGACAGACCCACTCTGGGGCCAACGTCCTGACTTTC

D: TRBD2
J: TRBJ2-2
size: NA
V: TRBV4-1
CDR3: CASSLRTSGRSGTGELFF
DNA: TGCGCCAGCAGCCTTAGAACTAGCGGGAGATCGGGCACCGGGGAGCTGTTTTTT

D: TRBD1
J: TRBJ2-1
size: few
V: TRBV2
CDR3: CASSLGQVTNNEQFF
DNA: TGTGCCAGCAGTCTGGGACAGGTCACTAACAATGAGCAGTTCTTC

D: TRBD1
J: TRBJ1-2
size: NA
V: TRBV15
CDR3: CATSSPSDRVYGYTF
DNA: TGTGCCACCAGCAGTCCCTCCGACAGGGTCTATGGCTACACCTTC

D: NA
J: TRBJ1-1
size: few
V: TRBV9
CDR3: CASSVDWNTEAFF
DNA: TGTGCCAGCAGCGTAGACTGGAACACTGAAGCTTTCTTT

D: NA
J: TRBJ2-6
size: NA
V: TRBV6-1
CDR3: CASGIMGGFSGANVLTF
DNA: TGTGCCAGCGGGATAATGGGAGGCTTCTCTGGGGCCAACGTCCTGACTTTC

D: NA
J: TRBJ1-5
size: once
V: TRBV7-9
CDR3: CASSPPGVPNQPQHF
DNA: TGTGCCAGCAGCCCCCCCGGGGTTCCCAATCAGCCCCAGCATTTT

D: NA
J: TRBJ2-5
size: NA
V: TRBV5-1
CDR3: CASSQGGALQETQYF
DNA: TGCGCCAGCAGCCAAGGGGGGGCCCTCCAAGAGACCCAGTACTTC

D: NA
J: TRBJ2-3
size: few
V: TRBV20-1
CDR3: CSARDARREYTDTQYF
DNA: TGCAGTGCTAGAGATGCGAGACGGGAGTACACAGATACGCAGTATTTT

D: TRBD2
J: TRBJ2-5
size: NA
V: TRBV27
CDR3: CASRLVASGWGLQETQYF
DNA: TGTGCCAGCAGGTTAGTGGCTAGCGGTTGGGGTTTACAAGAGACCCAGTACTTC

D: TRBD2
J: TRBJ2-7
size: many
V: TRBV20-1
CDR3: CSASSSGPTSYF
DNA: TGCAGTGCTAGCTCTAGCGGCCCAACGTCGTACTTC

D: NA
J: TRBJ2-1
size: few
V: TRBV10-3
CDR3: CAISESSSSYNEQFF
DNA: TGTGCCATCAGTGAGTCGTCTAGCTCCTACAATGAGCAGTTCTTC

D: TRBD2
J: TRBJ2-1
size: NA
V: TRBV15
CDR3: CATSRDGRDLFCGQFF
DNA: TGTGCCACCAGCAGAGATGGGAGGGACCTATTTTGCGGGCAGTTCTTC

D: TRBD1
J: TRBJ1-4
size: NA
V: TRBV5-1
CDR3: CASSSGTGKNEKLFF
DNA: TGCGCCAGCAGCTCCGGGACAGGAAAGAATGAAAAACTGTTTTTT

D: NA
J: TRBJ2-4
size: few
V: TRBV7-2
CDR3: CASSLELGAKNIQYF
DNA: TGTGCCAGCAGCTTAGAATTAGGGGCCAAAAACATTCAGTACTTC

D: TRBD2
J: TRBJ2-7
size: NA
V: TRBV20-1
CDR3: CSARDGGGSFDEQYF
DNA: TGCAGTGCTAGAGATGGCGGGGGGTCCTTCGACGAGCAGTACTTC

D: TRBD1
J: TRBJ2-2
size: NA
V: TRBV27
CDR3: CASRRGIQGATGELFF
DNA: TGTGCCAGCAGACGAGGGATCCAGGGGGCCACCGGGGAGCTGTTTTTT

D: TRBD1
J: TRBJ1-5
size: NA
V: TRBV25-1
CDR3: CASRSLGQGCIGNQPQHF
DNA: TGTGCCAGCAGGAGCCTGGGACAGGGCTGTATTGGCAATCAGCCCCAGCATTTT

D: NA
J: TRBJ2-1
size: NA
V: TRBV20-1
CDR3: CSARDGPEQQFF
DNA: TGCAGTGCTAGAGATGGCCCGGAACAGCAGTTCTTC

D: NA
J: TRBJ1-1
size: few
V: TRBV29-1
CDR3: CSVVESEGRRNTEAFF
DNA: TGCAGCGTTGTGGAGTCTGAGGGTAGGAGGAACACTGAAGCTTTCTTT

D: NA
J: TRBJ2-7
size: once
V: TRBV28
CDR3: CASSFLGATGLGYEQYF
DNA: TGTGCCAGCAGTTTTCTAGGGGCCACAGGGTTGGGCTACGAGCAGTACTTC

D: NA
J: TRBJ2-1
size: once
V: TRBV14
CDR3: CASSHLVSYNEQFF
DNA: TGTGCCAGCAGCCATCTAGTAAGCTACAATGAGCAGTTCTTC

D: NA
J: TRBJ2-3
size: few
V: TRBV5-1
CDR3: CASRPELGMLDTQYF
DNA: TGCGCCAGCAGGCCGGAGCTCGGGATGTTGGATACGCAGTATTTT

D: TRBD2
J: TRBJ2-3
size: few
V: TRBV12-3/TRBV12-4
CDR3: CASSFFSGSSTDTQYF
DNA: TGTGCCAGCAGTTTTTTTAGCGGGAGTAGCACAGATACGCAGTATTTT

D: NA
J: TRBJ2-2
size: NA
V: TRBV15
CDR3: CATSSTREGTGELFF
DNA: TGTGCCACCAGCAGTACCAGGGAAGGGACCGGGGAGCTGTTTTTT

D: TRBD2
J: TRBJ2-1
size: NA
V: TRBV7-9
CDR3: CASSPRTSGPKVREQFF
DNA: TGTGCCAGCAGCCCCCGGACTAGCGGACCAAAGGTTCGGGAGCAGTTCTTC

D: NA
J: TRBJ1-2
size: once
V: TRBV12-3/TRBV12-4
CDR3: CASSFGEGGYTF
DNA: TGTGCCAGCAGTTTTGGGGAGGGTGGCTACACCTTC